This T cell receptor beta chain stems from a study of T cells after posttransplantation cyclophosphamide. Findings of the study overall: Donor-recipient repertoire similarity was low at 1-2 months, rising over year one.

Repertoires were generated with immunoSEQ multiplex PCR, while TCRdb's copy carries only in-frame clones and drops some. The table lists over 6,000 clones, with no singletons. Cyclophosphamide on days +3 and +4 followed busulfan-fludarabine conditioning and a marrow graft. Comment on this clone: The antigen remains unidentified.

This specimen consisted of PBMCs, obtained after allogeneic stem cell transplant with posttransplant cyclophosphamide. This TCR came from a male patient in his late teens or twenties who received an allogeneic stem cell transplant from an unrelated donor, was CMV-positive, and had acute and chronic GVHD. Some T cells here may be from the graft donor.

As DNA, the CDR3 is TGTGCCAGCAGCTTAGTCCCGACCAGGTCCTATAATTCACCCCTCCACTTT. This translates into CASSLVPTRSYNSPLHF. The rearrangement links TRBV11-2 to TRBJ1-6; D not certain. V lost 1 base and J 1 base, leaving 11 bases between the germline ends. The V gene's germline CDR1 is SGHAT and CDR2 FQNNGV. There are 17 residues in the CDR3.